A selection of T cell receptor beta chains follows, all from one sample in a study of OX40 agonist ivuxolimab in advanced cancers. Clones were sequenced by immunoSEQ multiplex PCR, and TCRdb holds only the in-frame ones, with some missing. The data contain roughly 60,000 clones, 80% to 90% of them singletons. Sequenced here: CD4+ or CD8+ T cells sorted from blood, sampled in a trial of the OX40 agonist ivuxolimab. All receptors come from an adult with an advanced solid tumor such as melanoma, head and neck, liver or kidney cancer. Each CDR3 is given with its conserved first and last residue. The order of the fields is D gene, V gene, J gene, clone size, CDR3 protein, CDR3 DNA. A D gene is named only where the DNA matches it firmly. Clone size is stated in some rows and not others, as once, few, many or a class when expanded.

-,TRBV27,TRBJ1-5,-,CASSFAGQPQHF,TGTGCCAGCAGTTTCGCCGGTCAGCCCCAGCATTTT
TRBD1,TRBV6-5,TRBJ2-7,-,CASSVQGLPYEQYF,TGTGCCAGCAGCGTACAGGGGCTTCCCTACGAGCAGTACTTC
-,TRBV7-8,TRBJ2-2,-,CASSVGAAGELFF,TGTGCCAGCAGCGTCGGGGCTGCCGGGGAGCTGTTTTTT
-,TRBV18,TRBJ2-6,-,CASSPPAGANVLTF,TGTGCCAGCTCACCACCCGCTGGGGCCAACGTCCTGACTTTC
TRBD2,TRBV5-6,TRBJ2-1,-,CASSLLAGTYNEQFF,TGTGCCAGCAGCCTTCTAGCGGGAACCTACAATGAGCAGTTCTTC
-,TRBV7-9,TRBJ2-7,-,CASSLGWSGSYEQYF,TGTGCCAGCAGCTTAGGATGGAGCGGTAGTTACGAGCAGTACTTC
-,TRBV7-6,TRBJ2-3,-,CASSFSASDTQYF,TGTGCCAGCAGCTTTTCGGCCTCAGATACGCAGTATTTT
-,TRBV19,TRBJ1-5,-,CASRWQILSNQPQHF,TGTGCCAGCCGGTGGCAGATACTTAGCAATCAGCCCCAGCATTTT
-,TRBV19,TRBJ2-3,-,CASSTGTDTQYF,TGTGCCAGTAGTACCGGGACAGATACGCAGTATTTT
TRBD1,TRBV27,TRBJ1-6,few,CASRIPGQYDSPLHF,TGTGCCAGCAGAATACCGGGACAGTACGATTCACCCCTCCACTTT
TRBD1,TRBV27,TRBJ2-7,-,CASTPGQGAYEQYF,TGTGCCAGCACCCCTGGACAGGGGGCCTACGAGCAGTACTTC
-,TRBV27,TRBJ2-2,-,CASSFYPDAGELFF,TGTGCCAGCAGTTTTTACCCGGATGCCGGGGAGCTGTTTTTT
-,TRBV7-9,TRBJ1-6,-,CASSLEQPSLNSPLHF,TGTGCCAGCAGCTTAGAACAGCCTTCTCTTAATTCACCCCTCCACTTT
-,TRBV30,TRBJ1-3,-,CAWDGGIGGNTIYF,TGTGCCTGGGACGGAGGGATTGGTGGAAACACCATATATTTT
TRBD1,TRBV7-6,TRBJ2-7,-,CASSRRRDSLHYEQYF,TGTGCCAGCAGCCGCCGCCGGGACAGCCTACACTACGAGCAGTACTTC
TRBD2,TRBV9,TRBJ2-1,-,CASSPMGLAGENNEQFF,TGTGCCAGCAGCCCCATGGGACTAGCGGGCGAAAACAATGAGCAGTTCTTC
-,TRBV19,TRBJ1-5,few,CASVPAGFQPQHF,TGTGCCAGTGTACCGGCGGGCTTTCAGCCCCAGCATTTT
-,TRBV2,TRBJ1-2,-,CASSDWRGQLNF,TGTGCCAGCAGTGATTGGAGAGGGCAGTTAAACTTC
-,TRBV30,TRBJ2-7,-,CAWSETYTREQYF,TGTGCCTGGAGTGAAACCTATACTAGGGAGCAGTACTTC
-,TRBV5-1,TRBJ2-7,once,CASSFGGLSYEQYF,TGCGCCAGCAGCTTTGGGGGACTCTCCTACGAGCAGTACTTC
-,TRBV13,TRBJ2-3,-,CASSLETDTQYF,TGTGCCAGCAGCTTAGAGACAGATACGCAGTATTTT
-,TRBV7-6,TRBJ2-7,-,CASSAPGFSEQYF,TGTGCCAGCAGCGCACCAGGGTTCTCCGAGCAGTACTTC
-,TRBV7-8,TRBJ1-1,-,CASSLGAGMGTEAFF,TGTGCCAGCAGCTTAGGTGCAGGGATGGGCACTGAAGCTTTCTTT
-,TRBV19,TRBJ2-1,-,CASSISLYSYNEQFF,TGTGCCAGTAGTATCAGCCTCTACTCCTACAATGAGCAGTTCTTC
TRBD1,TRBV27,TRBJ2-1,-,CASSSNDRGGFAYNEQFF,TGTGCCAGCAGTTCGAACGACAGGGGAGGTTTCGCCTACAATGAGCAGTTCTTC
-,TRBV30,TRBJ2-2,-,CAVDTGRAGELFF,TGTGCCGTGGATACAGGGAGGGCCGGGGAGCTGTTTTTT
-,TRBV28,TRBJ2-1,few,CASSLGLGSSYNEQFF,TGTGCCAGCAGTTTAGGGTTGGGGAGCTCCTACAATGAGCAGTTCTTC
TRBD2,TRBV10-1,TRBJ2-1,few,CASSDHLAGSNEQFF,TGCGCCAGCAGTGACCACCTAGCGGGAAGCAATGAGCAGTTCTTC
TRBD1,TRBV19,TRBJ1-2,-,CASSIMAGGSGYTF,TGTGCCAGTAGTATAATGGCAGGGGGAAGTGGCTACACCTTC
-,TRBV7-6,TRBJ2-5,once,CASSFIEEETQYF,TGTGCCAGCAGCTTTATAGAAGAAGAGACCCAGTACTTC
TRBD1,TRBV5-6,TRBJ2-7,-,CASSWTGGGNEQYF,TGTGCCAGCAGCTGGACAGGGGGAGGTAACGAGCAGTACTTC
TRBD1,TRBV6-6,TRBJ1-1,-,CASSWGTVNTEAFF,TGTGCCAGCAGTTGGGGGACAGTGAACACTGAAGCTTTCTTT
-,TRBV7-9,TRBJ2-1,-,CASSPKSPSRYNEQFF,TGTGCCAGCAGCCCCAAAAGTCCTAGCAGATACAATGAGCAGTTCTTC
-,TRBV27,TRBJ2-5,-,CASSPNGWVETQYF,TGTGCCAGCAGCCCTAACGGGTGGGTAGAGACCCAGTACTTC
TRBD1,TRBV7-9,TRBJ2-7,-,CASSLLAGTVDYEQYF,TGTGCCAGCAGCTTACTAGCCGGGACAGTTGACTACGAGCAGTACTTC
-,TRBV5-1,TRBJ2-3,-,CASSQGLSTDTQYF,TGCGCCAGCAGCCAAGGACTAAGCACAGATACGCAGTATTTT
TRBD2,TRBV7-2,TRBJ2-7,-,CASSFGLAGGISSYEQYF,TGTGCCAGCAGCTTCGGACTAGCGGGGGGAATCAGCTCCTACGAGCAGTACTTC
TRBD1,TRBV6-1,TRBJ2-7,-,CASSVYRVGGSSYEQYF,TGTGCCAGCAGTGTTTATAGGGTAGGGGGCAGCTCCTACGAGCAGTACTTC
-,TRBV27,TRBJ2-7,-,CASSLSGIEQYF,TGTGCCAGCAGTTTATCGGGGATCGAGCAGTACTTC
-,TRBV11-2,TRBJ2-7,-,CASSDPLYEQYF,TGTGCCAGCAGCGATCCCCTCTACGAGCAGTACTTC
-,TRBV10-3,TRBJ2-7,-,CAISTSYEQYF,TGTGCCATCAGCACAAGCTACGAGCAGTACTTC
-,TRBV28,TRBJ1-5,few,CASSLYSGGTNQPQHF,TGTGCCAGCAGCTTGTACAGTGGTGGGACCAATCAGCCCCAGCATTTT
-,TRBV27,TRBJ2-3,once,CASSLYSSGDTQYF,TGTGCCAGCAGTTTATATAGTAGTGGAGATACGCAGTATTTT
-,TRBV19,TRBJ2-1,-,CASSLPRTSVYNEQFF,TGTGCCAGTAGTCTTCCCCGAACTAGTGTCTACAATGAGCAGTTCTTC
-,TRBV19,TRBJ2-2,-,CASTPAARKDTGELFF,TGTGCCAGTACCCCCGCTGCAAGGAAGGACACCGGGGAGCTGTTTTTT
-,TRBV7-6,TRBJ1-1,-,CASSLEGPAFF,TGTGCCAGCAGCTTAGAGGGCCCAGCTTTCTTT
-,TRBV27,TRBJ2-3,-,CASNDQLDTQYF,TGTGCCAGCAACGACCAGTTGGATACGCAGTATTTT
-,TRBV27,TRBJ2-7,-,CASSPETVSSYEQYF,TGTGCCAGCAGTCCAGAGACGGTGAGCTCCTACGAGCAGTACTTC
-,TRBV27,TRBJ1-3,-,CASSGGSSGNTIYF,TGTGCCAGCTCCGGGGGAAGCTCTGGAAACACCATATATTTT
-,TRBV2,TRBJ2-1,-,CASRNLPRSAQFF,TGTGCCAGCAGAAACCTTCCGAGATCCGCGCAGTTCTTC
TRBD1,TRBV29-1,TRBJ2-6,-,CSVEFRDRVSSGANVLTF,TGCAGCGTTGAATTCCGGGACAGAGTAAGCTCTGGGGCCAACGTCCTGACTTTC
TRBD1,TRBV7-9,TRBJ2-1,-,CASSRSRTGVDNEQFF,TGTGCCAGCAGCCGTAGTCGGACAGGCGTTGACAATGAGCAGTTCTTC
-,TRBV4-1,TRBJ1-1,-,CASSQEGAQNTEAFF,TGCGCCAGCAGCCAAGAGGGGGCGCAGAACACTGAAGCTTTCTTT
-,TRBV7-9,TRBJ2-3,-,CASSLPHTDTQYF,TGTGCCAGCAGCTTACCTCACACAGATACGCAGTATTTT
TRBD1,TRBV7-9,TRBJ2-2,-,CASSFETGGINGELFF,TGTGCCAGCAGCTTCGAGACAGGGGGAATAAACGGGGAGCTGTTTTTT
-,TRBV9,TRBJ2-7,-,CASSVDLAPWEQYF,TGTGCCAGCAGCGTAGATCTAGCCCCGTGGGAGCAGTACTTC
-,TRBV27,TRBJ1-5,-,CASSLAPSQPQHF,TGTGCCAGCAGTTTAGCCCCCTCCCAGCCCCAGCATTTT
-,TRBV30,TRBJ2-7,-,CAWSWDISYEQYF,TGTGCCTGGAGTTGGGACATTTCCTACGAGCAGTACTTC
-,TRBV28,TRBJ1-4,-,CASSPKIGKLFF,TGTGCCAGCAGTCCTAAGATAGGAAAACTGTTTTTT